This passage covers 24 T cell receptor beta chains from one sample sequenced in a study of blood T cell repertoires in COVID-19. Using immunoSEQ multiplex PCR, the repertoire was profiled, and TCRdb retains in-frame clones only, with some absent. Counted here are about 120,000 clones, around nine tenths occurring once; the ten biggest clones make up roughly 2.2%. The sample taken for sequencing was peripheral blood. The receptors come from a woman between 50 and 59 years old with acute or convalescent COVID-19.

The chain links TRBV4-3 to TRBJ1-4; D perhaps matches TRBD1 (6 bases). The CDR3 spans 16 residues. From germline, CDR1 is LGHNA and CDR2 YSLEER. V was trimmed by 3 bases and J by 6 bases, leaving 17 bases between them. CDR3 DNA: TGCGCCAGCAGCCAGTCTTTACAGGGCGGAGATGAAAAACTGTTTTTT. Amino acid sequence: CASSQSLQGGDEKLFF.

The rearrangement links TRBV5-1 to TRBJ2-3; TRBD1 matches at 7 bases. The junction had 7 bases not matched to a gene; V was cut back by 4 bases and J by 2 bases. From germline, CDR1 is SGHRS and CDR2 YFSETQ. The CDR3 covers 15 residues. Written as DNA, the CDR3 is TGCGCCAGCAGCCCGTCGGGACAGTACACAGATACGCAGTATTTT. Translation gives CASSPSGQYTDTQYF. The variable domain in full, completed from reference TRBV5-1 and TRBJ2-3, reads KAGVTQTPRYLIKTRGQQVTLSCSPISGHRSVSWYQQTPGQGLQFLFEYFSETQRNKGNFPGRFSGRQFSNSRSEMNVSTLELGDSALYLCASSPSGQYTDTQYFGPGTRLTVL.

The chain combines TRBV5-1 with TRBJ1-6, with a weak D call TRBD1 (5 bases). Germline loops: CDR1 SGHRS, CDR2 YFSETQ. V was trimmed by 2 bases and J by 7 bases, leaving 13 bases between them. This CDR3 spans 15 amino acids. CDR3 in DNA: TGCGCCAGCAGCTTCGTGGGGGAGGGGAATTCACCCCTCCACTTT. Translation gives CASSFVGEGNSPLHF. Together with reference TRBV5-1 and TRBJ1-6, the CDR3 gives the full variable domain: KAGVTQTPRYLIKTRGQQVTLSCSPISGHRSVSWYQQTPGQGLQFLFEYFSETQRNKGNFPGRFSGRQFSNSRSEMNVSTLELGDSALYLCASSFVGEGNSPLHFGNGTRLTVT.

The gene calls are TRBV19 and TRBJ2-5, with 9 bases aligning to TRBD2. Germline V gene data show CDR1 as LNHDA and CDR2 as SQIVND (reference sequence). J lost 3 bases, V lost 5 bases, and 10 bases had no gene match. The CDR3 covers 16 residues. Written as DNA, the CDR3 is TGTGCCAGTAGTTATGCCGGGGTAGCGGGAGAAGAGACCCAGTACTTC. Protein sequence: CASSYAGVAGEETQYF.

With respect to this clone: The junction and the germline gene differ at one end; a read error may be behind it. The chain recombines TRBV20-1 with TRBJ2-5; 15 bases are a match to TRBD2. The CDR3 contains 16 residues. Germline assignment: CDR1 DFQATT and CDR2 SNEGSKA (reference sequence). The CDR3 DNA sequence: TGCAGTGCTAGTTCCGGACTAGCGGGAGGGCAAGGGACCCAGTACTTC. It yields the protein CSASSGLAGGQGTQYF.

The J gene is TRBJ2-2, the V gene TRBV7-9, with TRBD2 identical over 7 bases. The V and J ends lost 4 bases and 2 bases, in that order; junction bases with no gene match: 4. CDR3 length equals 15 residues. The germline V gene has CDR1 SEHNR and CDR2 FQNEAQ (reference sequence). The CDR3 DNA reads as TGTGCCAGCAGCTGGACTAGGGGCAACACCGGGGAGCTGTTTTTT. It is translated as CASSWTRGNTGELFF.

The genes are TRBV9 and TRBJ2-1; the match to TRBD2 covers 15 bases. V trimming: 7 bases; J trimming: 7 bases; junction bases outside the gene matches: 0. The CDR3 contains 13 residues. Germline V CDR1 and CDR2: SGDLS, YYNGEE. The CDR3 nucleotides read TGTGCCAGCGGGACTAGCGGGAGGAATGAGCAGTTCTTC. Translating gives CASGTSGRNEQFF.

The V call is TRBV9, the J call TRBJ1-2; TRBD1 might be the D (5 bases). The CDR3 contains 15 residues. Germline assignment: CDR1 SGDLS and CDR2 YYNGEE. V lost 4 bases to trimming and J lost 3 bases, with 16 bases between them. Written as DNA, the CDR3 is TGTGCCAGCAGCCAGCCGGGGGTAATGGACTATGGCTACACCTTC. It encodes CASSQPGVMDYGYTF.

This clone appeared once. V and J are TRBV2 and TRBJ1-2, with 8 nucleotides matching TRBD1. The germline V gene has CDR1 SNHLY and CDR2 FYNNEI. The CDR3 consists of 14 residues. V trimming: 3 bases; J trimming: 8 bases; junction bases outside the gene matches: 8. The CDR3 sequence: CASSEQGAPSGYTF. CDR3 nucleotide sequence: TGTGCCAGCAGTGAGCAGGGGGCGCCTAGCGGCTACACCTTC.

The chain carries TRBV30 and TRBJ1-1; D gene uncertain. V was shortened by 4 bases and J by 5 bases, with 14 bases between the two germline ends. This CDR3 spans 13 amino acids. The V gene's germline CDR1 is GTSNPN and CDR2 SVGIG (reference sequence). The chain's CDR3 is CAWTAPERTEAFF. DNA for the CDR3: TGTGCCTGGACGGCCCCGGAGCGGACTGAAGCTTTCTTT.

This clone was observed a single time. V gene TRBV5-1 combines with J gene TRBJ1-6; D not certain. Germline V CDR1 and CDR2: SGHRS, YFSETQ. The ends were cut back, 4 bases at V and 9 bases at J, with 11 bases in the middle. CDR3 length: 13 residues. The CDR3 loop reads CASSPAVGSPLHF. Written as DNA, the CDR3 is TGCGCCAGCAGCCCCGCGGTGGGTTCACCCCTCCACTTT.

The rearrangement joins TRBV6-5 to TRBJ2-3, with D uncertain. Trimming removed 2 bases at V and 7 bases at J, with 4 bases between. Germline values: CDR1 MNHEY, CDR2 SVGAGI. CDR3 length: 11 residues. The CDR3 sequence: CASSYGHTQYF. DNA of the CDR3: TGTGCCAGCAGTTACGGCCATACGCAGTATTTT.

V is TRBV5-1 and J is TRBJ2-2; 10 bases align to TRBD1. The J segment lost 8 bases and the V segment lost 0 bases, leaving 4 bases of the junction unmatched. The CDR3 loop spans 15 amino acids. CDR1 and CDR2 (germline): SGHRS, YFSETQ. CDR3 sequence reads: CASSLETGGRGELFF. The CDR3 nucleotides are TGCGCCAGCAGCTTGGAGACAGGGGGCAGAGGGGAGCTGTTTTTT.

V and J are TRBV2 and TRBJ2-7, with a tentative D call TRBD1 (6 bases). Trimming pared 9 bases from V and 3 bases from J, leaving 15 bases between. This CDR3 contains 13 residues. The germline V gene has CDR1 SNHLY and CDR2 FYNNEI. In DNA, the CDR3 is TGTGCCAGTATACAGGGTTACAACTACGAGCAGTACTTC. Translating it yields CASIQGYNYEQYF.

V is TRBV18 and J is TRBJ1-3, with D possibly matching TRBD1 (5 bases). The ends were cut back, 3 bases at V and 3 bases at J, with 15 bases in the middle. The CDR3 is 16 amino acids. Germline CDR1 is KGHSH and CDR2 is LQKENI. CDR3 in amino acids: CASSPHPGDGGNTIYF. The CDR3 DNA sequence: TGTGCCAGCTCACCTCACCCGGGGGACGGTGGAAACACCATATATTTT.

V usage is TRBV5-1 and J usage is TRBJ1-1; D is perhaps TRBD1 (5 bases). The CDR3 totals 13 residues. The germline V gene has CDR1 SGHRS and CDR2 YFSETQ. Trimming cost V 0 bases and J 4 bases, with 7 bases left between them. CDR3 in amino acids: CASSLVGATEAFF. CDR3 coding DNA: TGCGCCAGCAGCTTGGTAGGGGCCACTGAAGCTTTCTTT.

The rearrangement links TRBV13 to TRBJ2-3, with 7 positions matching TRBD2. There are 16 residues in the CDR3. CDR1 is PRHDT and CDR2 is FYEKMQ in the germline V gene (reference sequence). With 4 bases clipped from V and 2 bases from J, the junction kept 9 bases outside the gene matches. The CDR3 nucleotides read TGTGCCAGCAGCTCCTCCGGGACTACCTACACAGATACGCAGTATTTT. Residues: CASSSSGTTYTDTQYF.

The CDR3: CASNTGVGEQFF. The CDR3 DNA sequence: TGTGCCAGCAACACAGGGGTTGGTGAGCAGTTCTTC. The rearrangement uses TRBV6-5 and TRBJ2-1; 7 nucleotides line up with TRBD1. This CDR3 comprises 12 residues. Trimming cost V 7 bases and J 9 bases; bases outside gene matches: 6. Germline CDR1 reads MNHEY; CDR2 reads SVGAGI.

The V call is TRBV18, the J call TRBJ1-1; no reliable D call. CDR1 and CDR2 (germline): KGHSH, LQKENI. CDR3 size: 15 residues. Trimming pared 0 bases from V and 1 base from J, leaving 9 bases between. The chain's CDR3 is CASSPPNTGNTEAFF. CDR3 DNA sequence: TGTGCCAGCTCACCACCGAATACTGGGAACACTGAAGCTTTCTTT.

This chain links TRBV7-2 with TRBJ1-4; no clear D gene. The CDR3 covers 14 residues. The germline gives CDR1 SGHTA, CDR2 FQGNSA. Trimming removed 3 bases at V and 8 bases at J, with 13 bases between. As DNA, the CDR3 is TGTGCCAGCAGCTTCGGACCCTCGGGAGAAAAACTGTTTTTT. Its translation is CASSFGPSGEKLFF.

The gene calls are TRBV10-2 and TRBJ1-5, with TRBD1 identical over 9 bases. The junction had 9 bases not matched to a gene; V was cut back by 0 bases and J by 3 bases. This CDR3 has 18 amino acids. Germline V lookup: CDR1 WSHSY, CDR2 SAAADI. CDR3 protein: CASSESPFWTGDNQPQHF. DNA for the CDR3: TGCGCCAGCAGTGAGTCTCCCTTTTGGACAGGGGACAATCAGCCCCAGCATTTT.

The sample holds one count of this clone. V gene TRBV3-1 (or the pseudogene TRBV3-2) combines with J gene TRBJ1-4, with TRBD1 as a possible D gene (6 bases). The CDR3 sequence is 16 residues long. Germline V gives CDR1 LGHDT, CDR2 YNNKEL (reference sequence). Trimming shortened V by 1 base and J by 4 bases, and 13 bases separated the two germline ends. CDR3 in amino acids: CASSQGFQGSNEKLFF. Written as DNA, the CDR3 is TGTGCCAGCAGCCAAGGATTTCAGGGGAGTAATGAAAAACTGTTTTTT.

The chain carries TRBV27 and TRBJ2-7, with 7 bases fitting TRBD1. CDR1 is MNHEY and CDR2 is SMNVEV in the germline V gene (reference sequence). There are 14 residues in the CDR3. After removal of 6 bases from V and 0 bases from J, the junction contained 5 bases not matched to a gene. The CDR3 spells CASSSTGASYEQYF. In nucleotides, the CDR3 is TGTGCCAGCAGCTCTACAGGGGCCTCCTACGAGCAGTACTTC.

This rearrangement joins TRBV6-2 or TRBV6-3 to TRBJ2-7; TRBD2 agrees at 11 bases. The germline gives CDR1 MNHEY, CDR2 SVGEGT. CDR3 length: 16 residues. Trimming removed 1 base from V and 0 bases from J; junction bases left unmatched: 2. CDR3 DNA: TGTGCCAGCAGTTACTTGGGACTAGCGGCCTCCTACGAGCAGTACTTC. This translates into CASSYLGLAASYEQYF.